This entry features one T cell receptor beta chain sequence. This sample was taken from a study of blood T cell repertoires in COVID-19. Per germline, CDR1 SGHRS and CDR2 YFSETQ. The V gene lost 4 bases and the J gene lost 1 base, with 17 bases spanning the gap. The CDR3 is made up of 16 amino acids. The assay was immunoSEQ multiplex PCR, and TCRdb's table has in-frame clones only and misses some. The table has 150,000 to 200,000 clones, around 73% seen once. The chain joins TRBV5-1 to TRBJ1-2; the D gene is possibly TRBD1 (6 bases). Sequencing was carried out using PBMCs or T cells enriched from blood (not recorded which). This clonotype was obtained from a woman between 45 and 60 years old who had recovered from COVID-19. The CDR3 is CASSPLPGQLNYGYTF. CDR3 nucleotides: TGCGCCAGCAGCCCTTTACCCGGACAGCTTAACTATGGCTACACCTTC.